The 14 T cell receptor beta chains below were found in one sample sequenced in a study of T cell responses to AZD1222 COVID-19 vaccine. Repertoires were generated with immunoSEQ multiplex PCR, while TCRdb's copy carries only in-frame clones and drops some. The sample consists of some 150,000 clones, 80% to 95% of them appearing once. This material consisted of peripheral blood, taken on day 0 of AZD1222 vaccination. These receptors originate from an adult in good health.

The V and J genes are TRBV6-1 and TRBJ2-1; the D is unclear. CDR1 is MNHNS, CDR2 SASEGT, per germline. The ends were cut back, 0 bases at V and 9 bases at J, with 9 bases in the middle. CDR3 length: 13 residues. This CDR3 is CASSEAAGGEQFF. In nucleotides, the CDR3 is TGTGCCAGCAGTGAAGCGGCAGGCGGTGAGCAGTTCTTC.

The CDR3 coding sequence is TGTGCCAGCAGCTATGGACGCGGGACACCTAATGAAAAACTGTTTTTT. This codes for CASSYGRGTPNEKLFF. The chain has TRBV7-8 and TRBJ1-4; possibly TRBD1 for D (6 bases). The CDR3 runs 16 residues. Germline V gives CDR1 SGHVS, CDR2 FQNEAQ. Trimming took off 4 bases at V and 3 bases at J, with 15 bases between the two ends.

The gene calls are TRBV2 and TRBJ2-7; D is perhaps TRBD2 (5 bases). In germline, CDR1 is SNHLY, CDR2 FYNNEI. The CDR3 loop spans 13 amino acids. Trimming took 6 bases from V and 2 from J, leaving 11 bases between them. The chain's CDR3 is CASREVLAYEQYF. The CDR3 DNA follows: TGTGCCAGCAGGGAGGTCCTCGCCTACGAGCAGTACTTC.

The V and J genes are TRBV19 and TRBJ2-1, with D unclear. Germline V lookup: CDR1 LNHDA, CDR2 SQIVND (reference sequence). The length of the CDR3 is 14 residues. V lost 6 bases to trimming and J lost 0 bases, with 9 bases between them. DNA of the CDR3: TGTGCCAGTAGGGGATTTGCCTCCTACAATGAGCAGTTCTTC. This gives the protein CASRGFASYNEQFF.

The CDR3 reads CASLRGTGELFF. For the CDR3, the DNA is TGTGCCAGCCTGAGGGGGACCGGGGAGCTGTTTTTT. The genes are TRBV12-3 or TRBV12-4 and TRBJ2-2, with a possible D match to TRBD1 (6 bases). V was pared by 8 bases and J by 5 bases, with 9 bases between. The CDR3 has 12 amino acids.

CDR3 nucleotide sequence: TGTGCCAGCAGTGGGGGCAGGGCGGGAACAACTGAAGCTTTCTTT. Its translation: CASSGGRAGTTEAFF. The chain is built from TRBV25-1 and TRBJ1-1, with D possibly TRBD1 on 5 matching bases. Trimming pared 4 bases from V and 5 bases from J, leaving 17 bases between. CDR1 and CDR2 (germline): MGHDK, SYGVNS. The CDR3 contains 15 residues. The full variable domain, its missing parts supplied by reference TRBV25-1 and TRBJ1-1, is EADIYQTPRYLVIGTGKKITLECSQTMGHDKMYWYQQDPGMELHLIHYSYGVNSTEKGDLSSESTVSRIRTEHFPLTLESARPSHTSQYLCASSGGRAGTTEAFFGQGTRLTVV.

The table lists this clone with a count of one. The genes are TRBV2 and TRBJ2-7; 7 bases align to TRBD2. Trimming removed 5 bases from V and 4 bases from J; junction bases left unmatched: 8. The CDR3 totals 14 residues. Germline V gene sequence: CDR1 SNHLY, CDR2 FYNNEI. The CDR3 reads CASSLRTSLYEQYF. The CDR3 nucleotides read TGTGCCAGCAGTCTCCGGACTAGTTTGTACGAGCAGTACTTC.

The gene calls are TRBV12-5 and TRBJ2-3; 7 positions agree with TRBD2. Germline trimming cut 0 bases from V and 5 bases from J; bases unmatched to any gene: 5. Germline loops: CDR1 LGHNT, CDR2 FRNRAP. The CDR3 sequence is 15 residues long. The CDR3 spells CASGLVTGGEDTQYF. DNA for the CDR3: TGTGCTAGTGGTTTGGTAACGGGAGGTGAAGATACGCAGTATTTT.

This clone was seen only once. This chain joins TRBV25-1 and TRBJ1-2; D is perhaps TRBD1 (5 bases). The CDR3 loop spans 16 amino acids. Germline V gives CDR1 MGHDK, CDR2 SYGVNS. The ends were cut back, 4 bases at V and 1 base at J, with 16 bases in the middle. The CDR3 DNA reads as TGTGCCAGCAGTGGGTCTTGGGACGCTAATAACTATGGCTACACCTTC. The encoded protein is CASSGSWDANNYGYTF.

This clone occurred once. The chain has TRBV5-1 and TRBJ2-3; D gene uncertain. Per the germline V gene, CDR1 is SGHRS and CDR2 is YFSETQ. V lost 0 bases to trimming and J lost 6 bases, with 5 bases between them. The length of the CDR3 is 12 residues. For the CDR3, the DNA is TGCGCCAGCAGCTTGGATTCTGATACGCAGTATTTT. Its protein product is CASSLDSDTQYF.

The chain recombines TRBV4-2 with TRBJ1-6; D not certain. Trimming cost V 1 base and J 9 bases, with 19 bases left between them. The CDR3 is 17 residues long. Looked up from germline, CDR1 is LGHNA and CDR2 is YNFKEQ. CDR3 in amino acids: CASSQVHIRGVSSPLHF. CDR3 nucleotides: TGTGCCAGCAGCCAAGTTCACATCCGGGGTGTTAGTTCACCCCTCCACTTT.

The chain is built from TRBV27 and TRBJ1-1; a possible D gene is TRBD1 (6 bases). The V gene's germline CDR1 is MNHEY and CDR2 SMNVEV (reference sequence). The CDR3 spans 16 residues. Trimming removed 4 bases from V and 0 bases from J, with 15 bases in between. The CDR3 spells CASSWDPGQLNTEAFF. In DNA form, the CDR3 reads TGTGCCAGCAGTTGGGATCCAGGACAGCTGAACACTGAAGCTTTCTTT.

This clone occurred once. The chain joins TRBV11-1 to TRBJ2-1, with 11 bases aligning to TRBD2. The CDR3 length is 15 residues. V gave up 5 bases and J gave up 9 bases; unmatched junction bases: 9. Germline V CDR1 and CDR2: SGHAT, FQDESV (reference sequence). CDR3 sequence reads: CASSPSSGRAGEQFF. The CDR3 region has the DNA TGTGCCAGCAGCCCCAGTAGCGGGAGGGCCGGTGAGCAGTTCTTC.

This sequence joins TRBV30 and TRBJ2-7; D possibly uses TRBD1 or TRBD2 (5 bases each). V was pared by 3 bases and J by 6 bases, with 12 bases between. This CDR3 has 12 amino acids. Germline CDR1 is GTSNPN and CDR2 is SVGIG (reference sequence). Here the CDR3 DNA reads TGTGCCTGGAGCCCGGGGCTCGGCGAGCAGTACTTC. This encodes CAWSPGLGEQYF. Supplemented by reference TRBV30 and TRBJ2-7, the full variable domain reads SQTIHQWPATLVQPVGSPLSLECTVEGTSNPNLYWYRQAAGRGLQLLFYSVGIGQISSEVPQNLSASRPQDRQFILSSKKLLLSDSGFYLCAWSPGLGEQYFGPGTRLTVT.